This TCR beta chain is from a study of T cells after yellow fever vaccination. Overall study findings and caveats: The study re-detected most primary-vaccination clones after the booster (approximately 96% CD4, approximately 87% CD8).

CDR1 is SQVTM and CDR2 is ANQGSEA in the germline V gene. The CDR3 length is 11 residues. Trimming cost V 7 bases and J 1 base, with 7 bases left between them. This clonotype was seen ten or more times. The target antigen is unknown. TCRdb redid the calling of the 5' RACE reads with MiXCR, one entry per CDR3 protein. Of about 230,000 distinct CDR3 sequences in the sample, about 7% were seen once. This specimen consisted of CD4+ T cells sorted from PBMCs, obtained on the day of the yellow fever booster vaccination. The chain has TRBV29-1 and TRBJ1-1; D remains unclear. The TCR sequence derives from a young man who received the YFV17D yellow fever vaccine. DNA of the CDR3: TGCAGCGCCTCGGAGAACACTGAAGCTTTCTTT. Its translation is CSASENTEAFF.